This TCR beta chain was observed in a study of blood T cells in healthy people across ages. Primed by a sample-barcoded 5' primer and a J-beta primer mix, a second PCR proceeded for about 7 to 12 cycles. The template-switch adaptor was a 5' adaptor with 12 random nucleotides. It tagged each cDNA molecule. Via MiXCR, TCRdb re-called the 5' RACE reads, giving one row per CDR3 protein. The table includes 600,000 to 1,000,000 distinct CDR3 sequences, roughly 60% detected once. This clonotype came up a few times. Its antigen is unidentified. CDR1 and CDR2 (germline): LGHNA, YSLEER. V was shortened by 1 base and J by 9 bases, with 10 bases between the two germline ends. This CDR3 region has 13 residues. Study conclusions and caveats: The study could not conclusively compare naive and antigen-experienced cells, given its unsorted PBMCs. Considered underestimates were the diversity estimates obtained from one million T cells.

This chain uses TRBV4-3 with TRBJ2-1; no definite D call. Sequencing used blood. The source of this sequence is a man aged 30 to 39 in good health. CDR3 sequence: CASSQGYGGEQFF. The CDR3 DNA reads TGCGCCAGCAGCCAAGGTTATGGCGGTGAGCAGTTCTTC.